This T cell receptor (beta chain) was obtained from a study of response to subunit inactivated influenza vaccine. Points from the study as a whole: Authors suggested that a seasonal influenza vaccination recruits few new T cells each time.

To note about this clonotype: Its antigen is as yet unknown.

In TCRdb, the RT-PCR reads were re-called with MiXCR into one record per CDR3 protein. The sample records roughly 780,000 distinct CDR3 sequences, roughly 18% being singletons. The input for sequencing was PBMCs from blood, taken about 5 days after vaccination. The TCR sequence derives from a man aged 45-60 years who received an inactivated influenza vaccine.

The CDR3, as DNA: TGTGCCAGCATTCCTGGTTACGTCCGCTACAACTATGGCTACACCTTC. Protein: CASIPGYVRYNYGYTF. This chain joins TRBV6-2 or TRBV6-3 and TRBJ1-2; D remains unclear. The CDR3 is 16 residues long. CDR1 is MNHEY, CDR2 SVGEGT, per germline. With 7 bases removed from V and 2 bases from J, the gap between germline ends came to 20 bases.